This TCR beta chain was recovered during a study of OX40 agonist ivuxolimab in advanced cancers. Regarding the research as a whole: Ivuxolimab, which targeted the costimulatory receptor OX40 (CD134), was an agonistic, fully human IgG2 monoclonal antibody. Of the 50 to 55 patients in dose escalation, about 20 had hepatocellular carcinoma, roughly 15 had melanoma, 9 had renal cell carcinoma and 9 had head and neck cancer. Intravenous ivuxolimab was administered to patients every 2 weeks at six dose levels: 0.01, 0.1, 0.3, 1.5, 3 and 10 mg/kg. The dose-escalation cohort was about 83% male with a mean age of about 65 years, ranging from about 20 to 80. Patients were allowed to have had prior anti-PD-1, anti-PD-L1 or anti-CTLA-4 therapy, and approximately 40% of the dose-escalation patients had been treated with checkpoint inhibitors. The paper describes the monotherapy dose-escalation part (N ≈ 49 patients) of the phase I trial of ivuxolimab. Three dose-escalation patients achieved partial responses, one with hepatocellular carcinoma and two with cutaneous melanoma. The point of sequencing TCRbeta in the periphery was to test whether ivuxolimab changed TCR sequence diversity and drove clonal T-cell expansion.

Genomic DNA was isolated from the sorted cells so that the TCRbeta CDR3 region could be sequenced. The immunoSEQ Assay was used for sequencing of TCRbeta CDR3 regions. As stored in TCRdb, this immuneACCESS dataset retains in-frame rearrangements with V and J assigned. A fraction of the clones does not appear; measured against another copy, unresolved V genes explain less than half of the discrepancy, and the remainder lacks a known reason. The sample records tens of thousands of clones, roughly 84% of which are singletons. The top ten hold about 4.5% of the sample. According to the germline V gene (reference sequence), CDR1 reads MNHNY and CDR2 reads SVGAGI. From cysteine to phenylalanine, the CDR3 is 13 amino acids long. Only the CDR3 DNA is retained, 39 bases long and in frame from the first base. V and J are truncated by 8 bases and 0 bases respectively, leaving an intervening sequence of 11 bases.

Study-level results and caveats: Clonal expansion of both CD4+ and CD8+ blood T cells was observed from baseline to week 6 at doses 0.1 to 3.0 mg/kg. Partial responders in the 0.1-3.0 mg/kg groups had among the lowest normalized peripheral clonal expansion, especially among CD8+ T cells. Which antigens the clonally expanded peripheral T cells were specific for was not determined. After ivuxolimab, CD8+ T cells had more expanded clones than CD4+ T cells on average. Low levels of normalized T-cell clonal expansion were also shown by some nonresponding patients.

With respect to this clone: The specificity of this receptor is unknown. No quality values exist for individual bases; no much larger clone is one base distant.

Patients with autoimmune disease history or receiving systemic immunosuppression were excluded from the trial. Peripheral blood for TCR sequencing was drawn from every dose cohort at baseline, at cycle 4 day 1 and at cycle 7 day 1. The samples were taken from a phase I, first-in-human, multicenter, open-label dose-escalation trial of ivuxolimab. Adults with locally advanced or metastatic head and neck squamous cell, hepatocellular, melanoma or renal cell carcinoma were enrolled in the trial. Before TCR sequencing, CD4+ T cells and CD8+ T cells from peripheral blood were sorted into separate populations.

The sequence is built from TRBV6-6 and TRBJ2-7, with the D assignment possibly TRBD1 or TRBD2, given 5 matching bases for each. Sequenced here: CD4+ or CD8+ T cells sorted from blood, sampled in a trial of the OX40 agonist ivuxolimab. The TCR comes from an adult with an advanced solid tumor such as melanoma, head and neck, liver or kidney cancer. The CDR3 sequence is CASWGRTSYEQYF. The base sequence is TGTGCCAGCTGGGGACGAACCTCCTACGAGCAGTACTTC.